These 22 T cell receptor beta chains share one sample of origin, sequenced in a study of shared clonotypes between healthy human individuals. Here immunoSEQ multiplex PCR was the method, and the copy in TCRdb shows in-frame clones only, minus some. In the table there are roughly 640,000 clones, around 72% of which are singletons. The material sequenced was memory CD4+ T cells sorted from blood. Subset denoted: CD45RA-negative fraction. All receptors derive from a woman aged 25 to 39 in good health.

The V call is TRBV28, the J call TRBJ2-1; no reliable D call. The V gene's germline CDR1 is MDHEN and CDR2 SYDVKM. Trimming stripped 2 bases from V and 8 bases from J, with 4 bases between. CDR3 length equals 11 residues. The CDR3 region is CASSLRYEQFF. The CDR3 DNA reads TGTGCCAGCAGTTTACGGTATGAGCAGTTCTTC.

The chain uses TRBV19 and TRBJ2-5; D gene uncertain. The V end was cut by 3 bases, the J end by 1 base, with 9 bases between. Per the germline V gene, CDR1 is LNHDA and CDR2 is SQIVND (reference sequence). The CDR3 contains 14 residues. CDR3 region: CASSISSSQETQYF. CDR3 nucleotide sequence: TGTGCCAGTAGTATCTCCAGTTCCCAAGAGACCCAGTACTTC. Drawing the rest from reference TRBV19 and TRBJ2-5, the complete variable domain is DGGITQSPKYLFRKEGQNVTLSCEQNLNHDAMYWYRQDPGQGLRLIYYSQIVNDFQKGDIAEGYSVSREKKESFPLTVTSAQKNPTAFYLCASSISSSQETQYFGPGTRLLVL.

The chain has TRBV19 and TRBJ2-7; D tentatively reads TRBD1 or TRBD2 (5 bases each). The V gene's germline CDR1 is LNHDA and CDR2 SQIVND (reference sequence). This CDR3 spans 14 amino acids. V lost 3 bases to trimming and J lost 4 bases, with 13 bases between them. The CDR3 DNA reads as TGTGCCAGTAGTATTACGGGGCCTGGGTACGAGCAGTACTTC. Protein: CASSITGPGYEQYF.

The chain recombines TRBV5-1 with TRBJ2-2; 7 bases match TRBD2. This CDR3 comprises 14 residues. Trimming at V came to 4 bases and at J to 2 bases, leaving 2 bases not matched to a gene. Germline-derived CDR1 and CDR2 are SGHRS and YFSETQ. The CDR3 region is CASSRGGNTGELFF. The DNA of the CDR3 is TGCGCCAGCAGCCGCGGGGGAAACACCGGGGAGCTGTTTTTT.

The chain uses TRBV18 and TRBJ1-2, with D possibly being TRBD1 (6 bases). The CDR3 length is 12 residues. Germline lookup yields CDR1 KGHSH and CDR2 LQKENI. The V gene lost 9 bases and the J gene lost 4 bases, with 12 bases spanning the gap. CDR3 residues: CASDGGGYGYTF. CDR3 DNA: TGTGCCAGTGATGGAGGGGGCTATGGCTACACCTTC.

This rearrangement joins TRBV19 to TRBJ2-7, with D uncertain. The germline V gene has CDR1 LNHDA and CDR2 SQIVND (reference sequence). The CDR3 spans 14 residues. Between the trimmed V and J ends, which lost 0 bases and 2 bases, there was a span of 8 bases. The CDR3 bases are TGTGCCAGTAGTATAGACCCAGGAACCTACGAGCAGTACTTC. It translates to CASSIDPGTYEQYF.

This chain links TRBV2 with TRBJ1-5; D not resolved. The V and J ends lost 3 bases and 0 bases respectively, with 9 bases between them. The V gene's germline CDR1 is SNHLY and CDR2 FYNNEI. This CDR3 comprises 15 residues. CDR3: CASSDYKISNQPQHF. The CDR3 DNA follows: TGTGCCAGCAGTGACTACAAGATTAGCAATCAGCCCCAGCATTTT.

The chain employs TRBV27 and TRBJ2-1, with 9 bases lining up with TRBD1. V lost 1 base to trimming and J lost 6 bases; unmatched junction nucleotides: 10. Germline CDR1 reads MNHEY; CDR2 reads SMNVEV (reference sequence). This CDR3 spans 17 amino acids. The CDR3 DNA reads TGTGCCAGCAGTTTATTGGGACAGGGTCAATATCGCAATGAGCAGTTCTTC. Residues: CASSLLGQGQYRNEQFF.

The genes are TRBV4-1 and TRBJ1-5, with 7 bases aligning to TRBD1. The germline CDR1 and CDR2 sequences are MGHRA and YSYEKL. J was trimmed by 7 bases and V by 0 bases; bases with no gene match: 6. The CDR3 has 15 amino acids. This CDR3 reads CASSQDEGAGQPQHF. CDR3 DNA sequence: TGCGCCAGCAGCCAAGATGAGGGGGCCGGACAGCCCCAGCATTTT.

This chain connects TRBV28 to TRBJ2-1; 12 bases align to TRBD2. CDR1 MDHEN and CDR2 SYDVKM come from the germline V gene. V was clipped by 5 bases and J by 7 bases; unmatched bases: 9. The CDR3 covers 16 residues. The DNA of the CDR3 is TGTGCCAGCAGTCTGACTAGCGGGAGTAGTAATAATGAGCAGTTCTTC. Amino acids: CASSLTSGSSNNEQFF.

The chain carries TRBV5-1 and TRBJ1-1, with D perhaps TRBD1 (6 bases). The V end was cut by 0 bases, the J end by 2 bases, with 8 bases between. This CDR3 is built from 14 residues. From germline, CDR1 is SGHRS and CDR2 YFSETQ. As DNA, the CDR3 is TGCGCCAGCAGCTTGGCAGGGGAAAACACTGAAGCTTTCTTT. Amino acid sequence: CASSLAGENTEAFF.

V is TRBV11-2 and J is TRBJ2-7; 9 bases are shared with TRBD2. The CDR3 totals 15 residues. Losses at the gene ends were 5 bases for V and 0 bases for J; bases not matched to a gene: 5. CDR1 is SGHAT and CDR2 is FQNNGV in the germline V gene. Written as DNA, the CDR3 is TGTGCCAGCAGCGGCTCACTAGCGGGCTCCTACGAGCAGTACTTC. This gives the protein CASSGSLAGSYEQYF. Filled out from reference TRBV11-2 and TRBJ2-7, the complete variable domain reads EAGVAQSPRYKIIEKRQSVAFWCNPISGHATLYWYQQILGQGPKLLIQFQNNGVVDDSQLPKDRFSAERLKGVDSTLKIQPAKLEDSAVYLCASSGSLAGSYEQYFGPGTRLTVT.

The genes are TRBV6-1 and TRBJ1-2; D unclear. From germline, CDR1 is MNHNS and CDR2 SASEGT. Trimming stripped 8 bases from V and 5 bases from J, with 12 bases between. The CDR3 is 12 amino acids. CDR3 amino acids: CASRTRVYGYTF. For the CDR3, the DNA is TGTGCCAGCCGTACGAGAGTTTATGGCTACACCTTC.

This rearrangement joins TRBV2 to TRBJ1-5; 8 bases are shared with TRBD1. CDR1 is SNHLY, CDR2 FYNNEI, per germline. CDR3 size: 14 residues. The J segment lost 5 bases and the V segment lost 6 bases, leaving 6 bases of the junction unmatched. CDR3 region: CASSATGEDQPQHF. CDR3 bases: TGTGCCAGCAGCGCGACAGGGGAAGATCAGCCCCAGCATTTT.

The genes are TRBV27 and TRBJ2-5; D is undetermined. V was trimmed by 2 bases and J by 5 bases, leaving 9 bases between them. In germline, CDR1 is MNHEY, CDR2 SMNVEV (reference sequence). This CDR3 has 13 amino acids. DNA of the CDR3: TGTGCCAGCAGTTTAAAGAGGACGGAGACCCAGTACTTC. Its protein is CASSLKRTETQYF.

This clone turned up a few times. The chain has TRBV2 and TRBJ2-7; TRBD1 is a possible D gene (6 bases). Deletions cut 8 bases from V and 0 bases from J, with 17 bases between. This CDR3 is 15 amino acids long. Germline values: CDR1 SNHLY, CDR2 FYNNEI. CDR3 sequence: CASLLLPDSSYEQYF. Here the CDR3 DNA reads TGTGCCAGCCTTCTTCTCCCGGACAGCTCCTACGAGCAGTACTTC.

Only one count was recorded for this clone. V gene TRBV27 combines with J gene TRBJ2-4, with TRBD2 identical over 10 bases. CDR3 length equals 19 residues. Germline CDR1 and CDR2: MNHEY and SMNVEV (reference sequence). J was trimmed by 1 base and V by 6 bases; bases with no gene match: 15. The CDR3 DNA sequence: TGTGCCAGCAGGACTCAAGCGGGAGGGCTCTTCTCGGCCAAAAACATTCAGTACTTC. As protein: CASRTQAGGLFSAKNIQYF.

Comment on this clone: One end of the junction fails to match germline, which may point to a read error. This sequence joins TRBV5-4 and TRBJ1-4; tentative D call: TRBD1 (5 bases). The CDR3 covers 15 residues. Germline loops: CDR1 SGHNT, CDR2 YYREEE (reference sequence). CDR3 sequence reads: CEAAWEGQTNEKLFF. DNA of the CDR3: TGCGAAGCAGCTTGGGAGGGGCAGACTAATGAAAAACTGTTTTTT.

The chain couples TRBV6-1 to TRBJ2-1, with a weak D call TRBD1 (7 bases). The CDR3 extends over 13 amino acids. Between the trimmed V and J ends, which lost 4 bases and 13 bases, there was a span of 17 bases. Germline V gene sequence: CDR1 MNHNS, CDR2 SASEGT. Here the CDR3 reads CASSGQGTGGQFF. As DNA, the CDR3 is TGTGCCAGCAGTGGACAGGGTACCGGGGGTCAGTTCTTC.

This chain uses TRBV5-1 with TRBJ2-3; 12 bases match TRBD2. There are 18 residues in the CDR3. The V segment lost 0 bases and the J segment 4 bases; nucleotides outside the gene matches: 9. Germline V CDR1 and CDR2: SGHRS, YFSETQ. This chain's CDR3 is CASSLAGLAGGGPDTQYF. DNA for the CDR3: TGCGCCAGCAGCTTGGCGGGGCTAGCGGGAGGGGGCCCAGATACGCAGTATTTT. The variable domain in full, with the rest retrieved from reference TRBV5-1 and TRBJ2-3, is KAGVTQTPRYLIKTRGQQVTLSCSPISGHRSVSWYQQTPGQGLQFLFEYFSETQRNKGNFPGRFSGRQFSNSRSEMNVSTLELGDSALYLCASSLAGLAGGGPDTQYFGPGTRLTVL.

The V gene is TRBV12-5, the J gene TRBJ2-7; D gene uncertain. Trimming shortened V by 2 bases and J by 4 bases, and 3 bases separated the two germline ends. Germline V gene lookup returns CDR1 LGHNT and CDR2 FRNRAP. The CDR3 totals 11 residues. The CDR3 sequence: CASGLMYEQYF. The DNA of the CDR3 is TGTGCTAGTGGTTTGATGTACGAGCAGTACTTC.

The rearrangement joins TRBV21-1 to TRBJ2-7; whether TRBD1, the table's D call, matches the DNA was not checked. TRBV21-1 is flagged as a pseudogene. The CDR3 has 14 residues. The CDR3 nucleotides read TGTGCCAGCAGCACAACAAGGATCCAGGGCGAGCAGTACTTC. The encoded protein is CASSTTRIQGEQYF.